The 28 T cell receptor beta chains in this list originate from one sample, sequenced in a study of cytomegalovirus exposure and HLA in healthy donors. The PCR ran on 60 Vbeta and 13 Jbeta primers. The data were produced by immunoSEQ multiplex PCR, yet TCRdb's version contains in-frame clones alone and is incomplete. The sample lists 100,000 to 150,000 clones, about 78% occurring once. Sequencing was performed on PBMCs. The receptors originated from a human donor in good health.

This rearrangement joins TRBV2 to TRBJ2-3; D is uncertain. This CDR3 spans 17 amino acids. Trimming shortened V by 1 base and J by 2 bases, and 16 bases separated the two germline ends. The germline V gene encodes CDR1 SNHLY and CDR2 FYNNEI. This chain's CDR3 is CASSEGVRRLDTDTQYF. The CDR3 bases are TGTGCCAGCAGTGAAGGGGTCCGACGTCTAGACACAGATACGCAGTATTTT.

The CDR3 here is CASSSTGSNTEAFF. The CDR3 coding sequence is TGTGCCAGCAGCTCAACAGGGTCTAACACTGAAGCTTTCTTT. The chain links TRBV7-9 to TRBJ1-1; D possibly corresponds to TRBD1 (6 bases). V was clipped by 4 bases and J by 2 bases, with 11 bases between them. The CDR3 sequence is 14 residues long. CDR1 and CDR2 from the germline V gene are SEHNR and FQNEAQ (reference sequence).

The chain has TRBV30 and TRBJ2-1, with D possibly TRBD1 on 6 matching bases. The CDR3 totals 13 residues. Trimming took off 6 bases at V and 4 bases at J, with 13 bases between the two ends. CDR1 is GTSNPN and CDR2 is SVGIG in the germline V gene (reference sequence). The CDR3 sequence is CACWTVIYNEQFF. The CDR3 nucleotides are TGTGCCTGCTGGACAGTGATTTACAATGAGCAGTTCTTC.

The rearrangement uses TRBV7-9 and TRBJ1-4, with a possible D match to TRBD1 (6 bases). V lost 5 bases, J lost 8 bases, and 18 bases lay in between. In germline, CDR1 is SEHNR, CDR2 FQNEAQ (reference sequence). The CDR3 covers 15 residues. In DNA form, the CDR3 reads TGTGCCAGCAGCCCTCCCGGGACATCGTGGGAAAAACTGTTTTTT. This encodes CASSPPGTSWEKLFF.

This clone was observed a single time. V is TRBV4-2 and J is TRBJ2-2; the match to TRBD2 covers 8 bases. With V trimmed by 4 bases and J by 5 bases, 9 bases remained unmatched. CDR1 is LGHNA, CDR2 YNFKEQ, per germline. The CDR3 totals 16 residues. CDR3 in DNA: TGTGCCAGCAGCCCAGATGAAGCGGGAGTTACCGGGGAGCTGTTTTTT. Translated, it gives CASSPDEAGVTGELFF.

The chain couples TRBV21-1 to TRBJ1-6; TRBD1, the D gene given by the table, was not confirmed from the DNA. TRBV21-1 is a pseudogene segment. The CDR3 runs to 17 residues. CDR3: CASGFWVGPSYNSPLHF. The CDR3 DNA is TGTGCCAGCGGTTTTTGGGTTGGGCCCTCCTATAATTCACCCCTCCACTTT.

The CDR3 region is CASSPGTGVSYEQYF. The CDR3 DNA reads TGTGCCAGCAGCCCTGGGACGGGGGTTTCCTACGAGCAGTACTTC. The chain carries TRBV7-9 and TRBJ2-7; a possible D gene is TRBD2 (6 bases). V lost 5 bases to trimming and J lost 1 base, with 15 bases between them. The germline V gene encodes CDR1 SEHNR and CDR2 FQNEAQ (reference sequence). There are 15 residues in the CDR3.

The V gene is TRBV29-1, the J gene TRBJ1-5, with D perhaps matching TRBD1 (6 bases). The CDR3 consists of 14 residues. CDR1 and CDR2 from the germline V gene are SQVTM and ANQGSEA. V dropped 4 bases and J dropped 7 bases, with 17 bases sitting between them. The CDR3 DNA reads TGCAGCGTTGGGGTCGGGGGGGCAGGGCAGCCCCAGCATTTT. Protein product: CSVGVGGAGQPQHF.

This chain connects TRBV4-2 to TRBJ1-2; TRBD1 aligns across 7 bases. The CDR3 covers 14 residues. The V gene end was trimmed by 1 base and the J gene end by 5 bases; junction bases not matched to a gene: 4. Germline CDR1 reads LGHNA; CDR2 reads YNFKEQ. For the CDR3, the DNA is TGTGCCAGCAGCCAAGGACAGGGAGTATATGGCTACACCTTC. Amino acids: CASSQGQGVYGYTF.

The J gene is TRBJ1-1, the V gene TRBV25-1, with 7 nucleotides matching TRBD1. J was trimmed by 5 bases and V by 7 bases; bases with no gene match: 13. The germline gives CDR1 MGHDK, CDR2 SYGVNS. The CDR3 contains 15 residues. The CDR3 DNA follows: TGTGCCAGCATCGGTATGGCAGGGGGTGTGACTGAAGCTTTCTTT. This codes for CASIGMAGGVTEAFF.

This clone showed up just once. The gene calls are TRBV28 and TRBJ1-4, with D hard to call. CDR1 MDHEN and CDR2 SYDVKM come from the germline V gene. The CDR3 extends over 14 amino acids. With 5 bases removed from V and 8 bases from J, the gap between germline ends came to 15 bases. CDR3 in amino acids: CASSKPPGYEKLFF. The CDR3 coding sequence is TGTGCCAGCAGTAAACCACCGGGATACGAAAAACTGTTTTTT.

This clone was recorded a few times. The chain recombines TRBV28 with TRBJ2-3, with D uncertain. CDR3 length: 13 residues. Looked up from germline, CDR1 is MDHEN and CDR2 is SYDVKM. Trimming took off 7 bases at V and 0 bases at J, with 8 bases between the two ends. The CDR3 loop is CASTSHSTDTQYF. In DNA, the CDR3 is TGTGCCAGCACAAGCCATAGCACAGATACGCAGTATTTT. Full variable domain (rest looked up from reference TRBV28 and TRBJ2-3): DVKVTQSSRYLVKRTGEKVFLECVQDMDHENMFWYRQDPGLGLRLIYFSYDVKMKEKGDIPEGYSVSREKKERFSLILESASTNQTSMYLCASTSHSTDTQYFGPGTRLTVL.

The chain joins TRBV28 to TRBJ1-2; 8 nucleotides match TRBD1. There are 17 residues in the CDR3. V dropped 5 bases and J dropped 4; count of bases not matched to a gene: 15. The germline CDR1 and CDR2 sequences are MDHEN and SYDVKM. CDR3 region: CASSPPGTGFYVYGYTF. The DNA of the CDR3 is TGTGCCAGCAGTCCCCCCGGGACAGGCTTCTATGTCTATGGCTACACCTTC.

CDR3 region: CASSNRGLAESYEQYF. The CDR3 nucleotides read TGCGCCAGCAGCAACAGGGGGCTAGCAGAATCCTACGAGCAGTACTTC. The genes are TRBV5-1 and TRBJ2-5; 9 positions agree with TRBD1. The DNA end is more similar to TRBJ2-7, so the J call may be wrong. The germline CDR1 and CDR2 sequences are SGHRS and YFSETQ. The CDR3 extends over 16 amino acids.

The chain employs TRBV5-1 and TRBJ2-7; 10 nucleotides line up with TRBD1. With 4 bases clipped from V and 7 bases from J, the junction kept 14 bases outside the gene matches. Per germline, CDR1 SGHRS and CDR2 YFSETQ. The CDR3 has 16 amino acids. CDR3: CASSLARTGGLGEQYF. CDR3 bases: TGCGCCAGCAGCCTTGCCCGGACAGGGGGTTTGGGAGAGCAGTACTTC. Variable domain in full (rest from reference TRBV5-1 and TRBJ2-7): KAGVTQTPRYLIKTRGQQVTLSCSPISGHRSVSWYQQTPGQGLQFLFEYFSETQRNKGNFPGRFSGRQFSNSRSEMNVSTLELGDSALYLCASSLARTGGLGEQYFGPGTRLTVT.

This chain connects TRBV30 to TRBJ1-2; 8 bases are a match to TRBD1. J gave up 4 bases and V 5 bases, and 3 bases lay outside the gene matches. CDR1 is GTSNPN, CDR2 SVGIG, per germline (reference sequence). The CDR3 runs to 12 residues. The CDR3 spells CAWGQGFYGYTF. The DNA for the CDR3 is TGTGCCTGGGGACAGGGTTTCTATGGCTACACCTTC.

This clone appeared once. V is TRBV7-8 and J is TRBJ2-1, with 7 positions matching TRBD2. The length of the CDR3 is 16 residues. From germline, CDR1 is SGHVS and CDR2 FQNEAQ. The ends lost 3 bases at V and 2 bases at J; junction bases unmatched: 7. CDR3 region: CASSLAAGRAYNEQFF. In DNA form, the CDR3 reads TGTGCCAGCAGCTTGGCAGCGGGAAGGGCCTACAATGAGCAGTTCTTC.

The chain joins TRBV28 to TRBJ2-5, with 7 bases identical to TRBD1. The V gene end was trimmed by 5 bases and the J gene end by 1 base; junction bases not matched to a gene: 7. CDR3 size: 15 residues. Germline lookup yields CDR1 MDHEN and CDR2 SYDVKM. This CDR3 is CASSVLQGVQETQYF. The CDR3 bases are TGTGCCAGCAGTGTACTCCAGGGGGTCCAAGAGACCCAGTACTTC.

The chain links TRBV19 to TRBJ2-5; 10 nucleotides line up with TRBD1. CDR3 length: 15 amino acids. Germline CDR1 reads LNHDA; CDR2 reads SQIVND (reference sequence). With 2 bases clipped from V and 5 bases from J, the junction kept 5 bases outside the gene matches. Written as DNA, the CDR3 is TGTGCCAGTAGTATATTGACAGGGGGCGTGGAGACCCAGTACTTC. It specifies CASSILTGGVETQYF.

V usage is TRBV29-1 and J usage is TRBJ2-6; no firm D call. Trimming stripped 6 bases from V and 1 base from J, with 7 bases between. Per the germline V gene, CDR1 is SQVTM and CDR2 is ANQGSEA. The CDR3 totals 13 residues. The CDR3 bases are TGCAGCGTCTACAGATCTGGGGCCAACGTCCTGACTTTC. As protein: CSVYRSGANVLTF.

V is TRBV11-2 and J is TRBJ2-7; 10 bases line up with TRBD1. The CDR3 contains 17 residues. Per germline, CDR1 SGHAT and CDR2 FQNNGV. After removal of 7 bases from V and 2 bases from J, the junction contained 14 bases not matched to a gene. The CDR3 reads CASTKIGSGTGAYEQYF. DNA of the CDR3: TGTGCCAGCACTAAAATAGGTTCAGGGACAGGGGCCTACGAGCAGTACTTC. The whole variable domain, filled in from reference TRBV11-2 and TRBJ2-7, reads EAGVAQSPRYKIIEKRQSVAFWCNPISGHATLYWYQQILGQGPKLLIQFQNNGVVDDSQLPKDRFSAERLKGVDSTLKIQPAKLEDSAVYLCASTKIGSGTGAYEQYFGPGTRLTVT.

The rearrangement joins TRBV4-1 to TRBJ2-3; TRBD2 aligns across 7 bases. The V gene's germline CDR1 is MGHRA and CDR2 YSYEKL. The CDR3 has 16 amino acids. Germline trimming cut 7 bases from V and 4 bases from J; bases unmatched to any gene: 14. The CDR3 spells CASTREREGLPDTQYF. DNA for the CDR3: TGCGCCAGCACCCGAGAGAGGGAGGGCCTCCCAGATACGCAGTATTTT.

A word on this clone: One end of the junction fails to match germline, which may point to a read error. V is TRBV7-9 and J is TRBJ1-1, with D unresolved. Per germline, CDR1 SEHNR and CDR2 FQNEAQ (reference sequence). The CDR3 extends over 18 amino acids. CDR3 in DNA: TGTACCAGCAGCTTTGGTCAGTTGGGCGGACGGGGGAACACTGAAGCTTTCTTT. This translates into CTSSFGQLGGRGNTEAFF.

This clone has just a few counts. V is TRBV5-4 and J is TRBJ2-1, with D unclear. Germline CDR1 reads SGHNT; CDR2 reads YYREEE (reference sequence). V gave up 2 bases and J gave up 0 bases, with 12 bases separating them. This CDR3 has 16 residues. The CDR3 nucleotides read TGTGCCAGCAGCTTCGACAACTCCCTCTCCTACAATGAGCAGTTCTTC. The encoded protein is CASSFDNSLSYNEQFF.

The rearrangement uses TRBV19 and TRBJ2-1; 8 bases align to TRBD2. The ends lost 4 bases at V and 0 bases at J; junction bases unmatched: 8. Germline V lookup: CDR1 LNHDA, CDR2 SQIVND (reference sequence). This CDR3 contains 17 residues. CDR3 amino acids: CASSNPGGAGSYNEQFF. CDR3 bases: TGTGCCAGTAGTAACCCGGGGGGGGCGGGCTCCTACAATGAGCAGTTCTTC.

The gene calls are TRBV25-1 and TRBJ1-1, with TRBD1 matching 7 bases. The CDR3 extends over 11 amino acids. Trimming took 5 bases from V and 8 from J; bases not matched to a gene: 2. Germline lookup yields CDR1 MGHDK and CDR2 SYGVNS. The DNA of the CDR3 is TGTGCCAGCAGTCCGGGACAGGAAGCTTTCTTT. Its translation is CASSPGQEAFF.

The chain employs TRBV6-5 and TRBJ2-7, with D perhaps matching TRBD2 (6 bases). The V gene's germline CDR1 is MNHEY and CDR2 SVGAGI. V lost 0 bases and J lost 0, with 12 bases in between. The CDR3 covers 16 residues. DNA for the CDR3: TGTGCCAGCAGTTACTCCGAGGGAGGCCTCTCCTACGAGCAGTACTTC. Its protein product is CASSYSEGGLSYEQYF.

In its sample, this clone was seen a few times. The chain carries TRBV7-2 and TRBJ2-2; 10 bases match TRBD1. V shed 3 bases, J shed 0 bases, and the junction held 4 bases outside the gene matches. The CDR3 is made up of 17 amino acids. Germline CDR1 and CDR2: SGHTA and FQGNSA. For the CDR3, the DNA is TGTGCCAGCAGCTTGGACAGGGGGTTAGCGAACACCGGGGAGCTGTTTTTT. Translated: CASSLDRGLANTGELFF.